This TCR beta chain was obtained from a study of neurological immune-mediated disorders. Looking at the study overall: There were some 34 multiple sclerosis patients. Of these, approximately 31 had relapsing-remitting MS and 3 had secondary progressive MS. Study outcomes and limitations: No sharing of CDR3 amino acid sequences was observed among expanded clones across subjects, suggesting private repertoires in all groups. Among 34 multiple sclerosis patients, phylogenetic grouping put the repertoires of 18 into a single related-CDR3 cluster, a possible signature.

Germline assignment: CDR1 DFQATT and CDR2 SNEGSKA (reference sequence). CDR3 length: 14 amino acids. V was pared by 6 bases and J by 3 bases, with 17 bases between. The cDNA came from 5'RACE with 10-nucleotide random UMIs. One entry per CDR3 protein results from TCRdb running MiXCR on the 5' RACE reads. The sample has 60,000 or so distinct CDR3 sequences; under 3.5% are singletons. The table lists this clonotype with many counts. Its antigen remains unidentified. Sequenced material: PBMCs. The clonotype comes from a woman aged 60-70 years with multiple sclerosis. This chain uses TRBV20-1 with TRBJ1-1; a possible D gene is TRBD1 (5 bases). In nucleotides, the CDR3 is TGCAGTGCCGAAGAGCAGGGAAGTTACACTGAAGCTTTCTTT. As protein: CSAEEQGSYTEAFF.